This passage covers 20 T cell receptor beta chains from one sample sequenced in a study of molecular identifiers for immune sequencing clone quantification. TCRdb reprocessed the PCR reads via MiXCR and lists one record per CDR3 protein. Here the sample spans about 640,000 distinct CDR3 sequences, 20% being singletons. Sequencing was done on a sample of naive CD8+ T cells from blood, with Jurkat cell RNA spiked in. Subset meaning: FACS-sorted CD8+CD4-CCR7+CD45RA+ naive T cells. All receptors derive from a human donor in good health. Some libraries in this study had Jurkat cell RNA spiked in.

This clonotype occurred many times. The rearrangement uses TRBV5-3 and TRBJ2-3; TRBD2 agrees at 10 bases. TRBV5-3 is treated as an ORF (open reading frame) with a function not yet certain. The CDR3 runs to 16 residues. V shed 1 base and J 2 bases; nucleotides not matched to a gene: 4. The CDR3 DNA sequence: TGTGCCAGAAGCTTGACTAGCGGGACGGTCACAGATACGCAGTATTTT. Protein: CARSLTSGTVTDTQYF.

The sample holds many counts of this clonotype. This chain connects TRBV12-3 or TRBV12-4 to TRBJ1-4; maybe TRBD1 (5 bases). This CDR3 is 15 amino acids long. The V end was cut by 3 bases, the J end by 5 bases, with 13 bases between. The DNA of the CDR3 is TGTGCCAGCAGTTTCTCCGGGACGGAGAATGAAAAACTGTTTTTT. Translated: CASSFSGTENEKLFF.

A remark on this clonotype: With a much larger clone just one base away, this may be a read error. The chain uses TRBV29-1 and TRBJ2-7, with 11 positions matching TRBD2. The CDR3 length is 15 residues. CDR1 and CDR2 from the germline V gene are SQVTM and ANQGSEA. Unmatched junction bases numbered 10, after V lost 7 bases and J lost 2 bases. In DNA, the CDR3 is TGCAGCGCGAGTTCCGGGACTAGCGGACCCTACGAGCAGTACTTC. Encoded protein: CSASSGTSGPYEQYF.

This clonotype was seen a handful of times. The genes are TRBV11-2 and TRBJ2-4, with 12 bases lining up with TRBD2. The CDR3 sequence is 17 residues long. Germline trimming cut 4 bases from V and 0 bases from J; bases unmatched to any gene: 4. Germline V lookup: CDR1 SGHAT, CDR2 FQNNGV. CDR3 protein: CASSSTSGGLAKNIQYF. The CDR3 region has the DNA TGTGCCAGCAGCTCGACTAGCGGGGGCCTAGCCAAAAACATTCAGTACTTC.

This clonotype was counted ten times or more. The CDR3 spells CASSLDGYRGDAEAFF. CDR3 nucleotides: TGTGCCAGCAGCTTGGATGGGTACAGGGGAGACGCTGAAGCTTTCTTT. V is TRBV5-5 and J is TRBJ1-1; TRBD1 matches at 7 bases. Trimming at V came to 0 bases and at J to 6 bases, leaving 11 bases not matched to a gene. The V gene's germline CDR1 is SGHKS and CDR2 YYEKEE (reference sequence). The CDR3 totals 16 residues.

The genes are TRBV9 and TRBJ2-3; TRBD2 might be the D (7 bases). The CDR3 is 16 residues long. Trimming shortened V by 3 bases and J by 5 bases, and 19 bases separated the two germline ends. CDR1 SGDLS and CDR2 YYNGEE come from the germline V gene. The CDR3 DNA is TGTGCCAGCAGCGCCCCAAACGGGGGGCTGGGAGATACGCAGTATTTT. As protein: CASSAPNGGLGDTQYF. Full variable domain (rest looked up from reference TRBV9 and TRBJ2-3): DSGVTQTPKHLITATGQRVTLRCSPRSGDLSVYWYQQSLDQGLQFLIQYYNGEERAKGNILERFSAQQFPDLHSELNLSSLELGDSALYFCASSAPNGGLGDTQYFGPGTRLTVL.

The sample holds many counts of this clonotype. The V gene is TRBV6-5, the J gene TRBJ2-7, with TRBD1 matching over 9 bases. Germline V gives CDR1 MNHEY, CDR2 SVGAGI. CDR3 length equals 13 residues. The V and J ends lost 4 bases and 5 bases, in that order; junction bases with no gene match: 3. CDR3 sequence: CASSSGTGNEQYF. CDR3 bases: TGTGCCAGCAGTTCCGGGACAGGGAACGAGCAGTACTTC.

Of note for this clonotype: Likely a read error: the CDR3 ends without its conserved phenylalanine or tryptophan. The rearrangement links TRBV13 to TRBJ1-5; 7 bases fit TRBD1. Trimming at V came to 0 bases and at J to 4 bases, leaving 6 bases not matched to a gene. This CDR3 comprises 16 residues. Per germline, CDR1 PRHDT and CDR2 FYEKMQ (reference sequence). DNA for the CDR3: TGTGCCAGCAGCTTAGGCGAGGGGGCGAGTAATCAGCCCCAGCATGTT. It yields the protein CASSLGEGASNQPQHV.

This clonotype has ten or more counts. As DNA, the CDR3 is TGTGCCAGCAGCTTATTCCCCACAGATACGCAGTATTTT. Translation: CASSLFPTDTQYF. The chain uses TRBV7-6 and TRBJ2-3; D remains ambiguous. V was shortened by 2 bases and J by 2 bases, with 5 bases between the two germline ends. CDR3 size: 13 residues. Germline CDR1 and CDR2: SGHVS and FNYEAQ.

In this sample, this clonotype turned up a few times. The chain combines TRBV19 with TRBJ1-1, with 7 bases that match TRBD1. J lost 7 bases, V lost 10 bases, and 12 bases had no gene match. Germline loops: CDR1 LNHDA, CDR2 SQIVND (reference sequence). The CDR3 has 13 amino acids. This CDR3 reads CATRQGSTNEAFF. CDR3 bases: TGTGCCACACGACAGGGCTCGACTAATGAAGCTTTCTTT.

Concerning this clonotype itself: At one boundary the junction diverges from the germline segment, which might be a read error. The V call is TRBV27, the J call TRBJ1-6; maybe TRBD1 (6 bases). CDR3 length equals 14 residues. Per the germline V gene, CDR1 is MNHEY and CDR2 is SMNVEV (reference sequence). The CDR3 nucleotides are TGTGCCGGCAGGAACCAGGGGATGAATTCACCCCTCCACTTT. Protein: CAGRNQGMNSPLHF.

This clonotype was detected only a few times. This chain connects TRBV6-5 to TRBJ1-2; no firm D call. Germline values: CDR1 MNHEY, CDR2 SVGAGI. The V gene lost 10 bases and the J gene lost 4 bases, with 19 bases spanning the gap. There are 14 residues in the CDR3. In DNA form, the CDR3 reads TGTGCCACTGGGGAAGGGTGGTCAAGCTATGGCTACACCTTC. It encodes CATGEGWSSYGYTF.

Points on this clonotype: The CDR3 does not close with the conserved phenylalanine or tryptophan, likely indicating a read error. The chain recombines TRBV15 with TRBJ2-3, with D maybe TRBD1 (6 bases). V was trimmed by 3 bases and J by 1 base, leaving 14 bases between them. Germline CDR1 is LNHNV and CDR2 is YYDKDF (reference sequence). The CDR3 sequence is 16 residues long. CDR3 protein: CATSRLQGWGTDTQYS. The CDR3 nucleotides read TGTGCCACCAGCAGGTTACAGGGATGGGGCACAGATACGCAGTATTCT.

This clonotype came up many times. This rearrangement joins TRBV13 to TRBJ2-5, with D perhaps given as TRBD1 or TRBD2 (5 bases each). The germline gives CDR1 PRHDT, CDR2 FYEKMQ (reference sequence). Deletions cut 4 bases from V and 6 bases from J, with 15 bases between. The CDR3 is 14 amino acids. In nucleotides, the CDR3 is TGTGCCAGCAGCTGGGACCTAACGGGGAAGACCCAGTACTTC. It yields the protein CASSWDLTGKTQYF.

This clonotype was observed a single time. This may be a read error, as it is one base from a much larger clone. The chain is built from TRBV7-9 and TRBJ2-3, with 7 bases lining up with TRBD2. The germline CDR1 and CDR2 sequences are SEHNR and FQNEAQ (reference sequence). CDR3 length: 15 residues. CDR3 in DNA: TGTGCCAGCAGCCCTCCTCGCGGGGCGGGGGATACGCTGTATTTT. Encoded protein: CASSPPRGAGDTLYF. Full variable domain (missing parts from reference TRBV7-9 and TRBJ2-3): DTGVSQNPRHKITKRGQNVTFRCDPISEHNRLYWYRQTLGQGPEFLTYFQNEAQLEKSRLLSDRFSAERPKGSFSTLEIQRTEQGDSAMYLCASSPPRGAGDTLYFGPGTRLTVL.

In this sample, this clonotype turned up many times. This chain connects TRBV28 to TRBJ1-1; D is undetermined. From germline, CDR1 is MDHEN and CDR2 SYDVKM. Trimming cost V 5 bases and J 3 bases, with 19 bases left between them. The CDR3 covers 16 residues. The CDR3 is CASSVDPRGRDTEAFF. CDR3 sequence (DNA): TGTGCCAGCAGTGTAGACCCCCGGGGTCGGGACACTGAAGCTTTCTTT.

The sample holds a few counts of this clonotype. The V and J genes are TRBV19 and TRBJ2-5; D unclear. The germline V gene has CDR1 LNHDA and CDR2 SQIVND (reference sequence). This CDR3 contains 14 residues. Deletions cut 3 bases from V and 4 bases from J, with 12 bases between. The CDR3 nucleotides are TGTGCCAGTAGTATGCACAGCCTCGGAGAGACCCAGTACTTC. Amino acid sequence: CASSMHSLGETQYF.

Ten or more counts support this clonotype. V and J are TRBV4-1 and TRBJ1-1; D is unresolved. Germline-derived CDR1 and CDR2 are MGHRA and YSYEKL. The CDR3 is 11 amino acids. The ends were cut back, 3 bases at V and 6 bases at J, with 5 bases in the middle. CDR3 residues: CASSHGAEAFF. The CDR3 DNA is TGCGCCAGCAGCCATGGGGCTGAAGCTTTCTTT.

This clonotype appeared many times. V usage is TRBV20-1 and J usage is TRBJ1-1; tentatively, D is TRBD1 (6 bases). V lost 1 base and J lost 3, with 15 bases in between. The CDR3 runs 15 residues. The germline gives CDR1 DFQATT, CDR2 SNEGSKA (reference sequence). The CDR3 bases are TGCAGTGCTAGAGCAGGGGCGGGGGAGGACACTGAAGCTTTCTTT. Translation gives CSARAGAGEDTEAFF.

This clonotype was counted many times. The chain employs TRBV9 and TRBJ1-1, with a tentative D call TRBD1 (5 bases). Trimming shortened V by 0 bases and J by 12 bases, and 12 bases separated the two germline ends. Germline values: CDR1 SGDLS, CDR2 YYNGEE. CDR3 size: 12 residues. Here the CDR3 reads CASSVGRQPPFF. In nucleotides, the CDR3 is TGTGCCAGCAGCGTAGGGAGACAGCCACCTTTCTTT.